The 8 T cell receptor beta chains below were found in one sample sequenced in a study of early T cells in non-severe SARS-CoV-2 infection (dated by TCRdb to about 2021). The library was generated by 5' RACE. Data came from a NextSeq 500. TCRdb itself trimmed the public reads at Q25 with fastp, ran MiXCR and retained productive beta chains. Rows are unified per CDR3 protein, each entry keeping the most common DNA and genes. Here the sample has over 45,000 distinct CDR3 sequences; approximately 5.6% occur a single time. The top ten hold 4.5% to 5.5% of the sample. Material for sequencing was whole blood. The source of these receptors is an adult who was a healthcare worker with PCR-confirmed SARS-CoV-2 infection or an uninfected control (not recorded which).

Many counts were recorded for this clonotype. The CDR3 sequence is CASSPGTHWNTEAFF. The CDR3 coding sequence is TGTGCCAGCAGCCCAGGGACACACTGGAACACTGAAGCTTTCTTT. The gene calls are TRBV7-9 and TRBJ1-1; a possible D gene is TRBD1 (6 bases). CDR1 and CDR2 (germline): SEHNR, FQNEAQ (reference sequence). The germline V and J ends were trimmed by 5 bases and 1 base, with 14 bases remaining between them. The CDR3 loop spans 15 amino acids.

This clonotype was seen a handful of times. V gene TRBV20-1 combines with J gene TRBJ1-5; D is perhaps TRBD1 (5 bases). Germline V CDR1 and CDR2: DFQATT, SNEGSKA (reference sequence). CDR3 length: 14 residues. Trimming took 5 bases from V and 0 from J, leaving 11 bases between them. The CDR3 is CSAARVNSNQPQHF. In DNA, the CDR3 is TGCAGTGCTGCCAGGGTAAATAGCAATCAGCCCCAGCATTTT.

The sample holds many counts of this clonotype. The chain recombines TRBV5-1 with TRBJ2-7; a weak D match, TRBD2 (5 bases). The ends were cut back, 0 bases at V and 5 bases at J, with 12 bases in the middle. The CDR3 contains 14 residues. Germline CDR1 SGHRS, CDR2 YFSETQ. CDR3 amino acids: CASSLEVGSHEQYF. The DNA for the CDR3 is TGCGCCAGCAGCTTGGAGGTGGGGAGCCACGAGCAGTACTTC.

The chain is built from TRBV2 and TRBJ1-1; the D gene is possibly TRBD1 (5 bases). There are 12 residues in the CDR3. In germline, CDR1 is SNHLY, CDR2 FYNNEI. The V end was cut by 6 bases, the J end by 4 bases, with 9 bases between. CDR3 amino acids: CASRGGRTEAFF. The CDR3 nucleotides read TGTGCCAGCAGGGGGGGTCGCACTGAAGCTTTCTTT.

This clonotype was counted only a few times. The V and J genes are TRBV7-2 and TRBJ2-1; 15 nucleotides match TRBD2. Germline loops: CDR1 SGHTA, CDR2 FQGNSA. The V segment lost 5 bases and the J segment 5 bases; nucleotides outside the gene matches: 10. The CDR3 is made up of 18 amino acids. In DNA, the CDR3 is TGTGCCAGCAGCCTCCGCCTGGGACTAGCGGGAGGCAACAATGAGCAGTTCTTC. The encoded protein is CASSLRLGLAGGNNEQFF.

This clonotype was counted at least ten times. This chain links TRBV29-1 with TRBJ2-7; weak D call: TRBD1 (6 bases). The V and J ends lost 0 bases and 5 bases respectively, with 11 bases between them. CDR3 size: 13 residues. Germline CDR1 reads SQVTM; CDR2 reads ANQGSEA. The CDR3 bases are TGCAGCGTTGAAGATATGACAGGCAACGAGCAGTACTTC. Its protein product is CSVEDMTGNEQYF.

The sample holds many counts of this clonotype. The V gene is TRBV7-2, the J gene TRBJ2-7, with a possible D match to TRBD2 (6 bases). The V end lost 2 bases, the J end lost 4 bases, and 12 bases lay between the germline ends. Germline assignment: CDR1 SGHTA and CDR2 FQGNSA. The CDR3 is made up of 14 amino acids. CDR3 protein: CASSLFGRGYEQYF. The CDR3 DNA reads TGTGCCAGCAGCTTATTTGGGCGGGGATACGAGCAGTACTTC.

This clonotype was detected many times. The rearrangement links TRBV20-1 to TRBJ1-5; the D gene is possibly TRBD1 (5 bases). The CDR3 has 14 amino acids. Per the germline V gene, CDR1 is DFQATT and CDR2 is SNEGSKA (reference sequence). Trimming cost V 0 bases and J 7 bases, with 13 bases left between them. The CDR3 nucleotides are TGCAGTGCTAGAGATGGGGGTTTTCAACAGCCCCAGCATTTT. Amino acids: CSARDGGFQQPQHF.